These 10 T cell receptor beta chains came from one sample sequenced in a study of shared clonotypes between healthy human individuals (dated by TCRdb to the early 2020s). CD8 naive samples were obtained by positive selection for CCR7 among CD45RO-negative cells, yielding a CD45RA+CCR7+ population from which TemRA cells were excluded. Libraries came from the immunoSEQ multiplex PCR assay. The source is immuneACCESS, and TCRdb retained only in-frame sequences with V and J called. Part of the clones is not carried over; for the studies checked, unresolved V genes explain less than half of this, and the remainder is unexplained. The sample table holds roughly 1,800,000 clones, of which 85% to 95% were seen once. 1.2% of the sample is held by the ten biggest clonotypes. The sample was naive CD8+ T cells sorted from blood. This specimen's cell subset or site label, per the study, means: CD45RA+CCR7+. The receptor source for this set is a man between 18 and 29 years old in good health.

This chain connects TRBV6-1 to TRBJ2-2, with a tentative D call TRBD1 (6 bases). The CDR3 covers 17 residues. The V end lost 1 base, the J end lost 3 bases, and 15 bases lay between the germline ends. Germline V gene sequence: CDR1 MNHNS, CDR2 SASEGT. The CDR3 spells CASSEDGGPGYTGELFF. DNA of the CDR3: TGTGCCAGCAGTGAAGATGGGGGCCCGGGCTACACCGGGGAGCTGTTTTTT.

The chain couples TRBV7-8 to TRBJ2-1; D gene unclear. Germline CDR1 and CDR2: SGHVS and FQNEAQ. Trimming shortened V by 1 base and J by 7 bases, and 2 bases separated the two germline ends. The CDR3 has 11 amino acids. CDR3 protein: CASSLVNEQFF. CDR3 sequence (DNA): TGTGCCAGCAGCTTAGTAAATGAGCAGTTCTTC.

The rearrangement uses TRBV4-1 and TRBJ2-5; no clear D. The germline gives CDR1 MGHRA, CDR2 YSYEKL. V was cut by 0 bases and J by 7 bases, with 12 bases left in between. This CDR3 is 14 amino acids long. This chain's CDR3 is CASSQDLGTLTQYF. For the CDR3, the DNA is TGCGCCAGCAGCCAAGATTTAGGTACCCTGACCCAGTACTTC.

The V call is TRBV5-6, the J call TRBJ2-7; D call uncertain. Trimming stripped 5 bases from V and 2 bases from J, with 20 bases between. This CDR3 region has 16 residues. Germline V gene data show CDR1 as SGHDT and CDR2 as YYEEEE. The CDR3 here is CASRNLSPQPPYEQYF. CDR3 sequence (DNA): TGTGCCAGCAGGAACTTATCCCCCCAACCTCCCTACGAGCAGTACTTC. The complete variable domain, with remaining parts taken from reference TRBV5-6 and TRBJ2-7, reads DAGVTQSPTHLIKTRGQQVTLRCSPKSGHDTVSWYQQALGQGPQFIFQYYEEEERQRGNFPDRFSGHQFPNYSSELNVNALLLGDSALYLCASRNLSPQPPYEQYFGPGTRLTVT.

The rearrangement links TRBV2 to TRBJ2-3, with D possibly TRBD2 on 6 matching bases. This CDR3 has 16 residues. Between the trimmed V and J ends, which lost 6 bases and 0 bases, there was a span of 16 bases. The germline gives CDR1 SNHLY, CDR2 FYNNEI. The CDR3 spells CASSDTGTPSTDTQYF. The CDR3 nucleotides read TGTGCCAGCAGCGACACCGGGACTCCAAGCACAGATACGCAGTATTTT.

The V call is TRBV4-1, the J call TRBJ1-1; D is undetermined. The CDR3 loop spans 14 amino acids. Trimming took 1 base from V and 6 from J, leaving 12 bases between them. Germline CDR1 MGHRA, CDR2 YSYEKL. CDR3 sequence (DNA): TGCGCCAGCAGCCAAGTGGTTGGGCAGGCTGAAGCTTTCTTT. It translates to CASSQVVGQAEAFF.

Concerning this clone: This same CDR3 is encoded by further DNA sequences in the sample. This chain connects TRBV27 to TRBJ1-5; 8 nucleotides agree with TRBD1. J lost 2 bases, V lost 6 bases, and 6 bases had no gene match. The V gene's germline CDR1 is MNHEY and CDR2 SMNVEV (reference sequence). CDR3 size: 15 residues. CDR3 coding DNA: TGTGCCAGCAGCCTTGGGACAGGCGGCAATCAGCCCCAGCATTTT. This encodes CASSLGTGGNQPQHF.

For the CDR3, the DNA is TGTGCCAGCAGCTTGGTTGGTCGGGGGGCCGGAGACGAGCAGTACTTC. Translation: CASSLVGRGAGDEQYF. The genes are TRBV5-8 and TRBJ2-7, with D tentatively TRBD2 (7 bases). V lost 0 bases to trimming and J lost 5 bases, with 18 bases between them. Germline V gene lookup returns CDR1 SGHTS and CDR2 YDEGEE. The CDR3 runs to 16 residues.

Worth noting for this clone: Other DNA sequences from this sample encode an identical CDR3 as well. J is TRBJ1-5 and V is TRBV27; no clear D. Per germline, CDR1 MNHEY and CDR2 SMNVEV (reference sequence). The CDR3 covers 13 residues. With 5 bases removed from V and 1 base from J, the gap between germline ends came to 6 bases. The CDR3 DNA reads TGTGCCAGCAGTCTGGACAGCAATCAGCCCCAGCATTTT. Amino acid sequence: CASSLDSNQPQHF.

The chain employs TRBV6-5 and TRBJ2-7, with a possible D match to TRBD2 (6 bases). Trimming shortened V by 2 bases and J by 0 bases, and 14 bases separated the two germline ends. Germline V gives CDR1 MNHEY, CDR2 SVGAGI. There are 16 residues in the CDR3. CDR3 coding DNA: TGTGCCAGCAGTTACGACCCGACTAGACCCTCCTACGAGCAGTACTTC. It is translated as CASSYDPTRPSYEQYF.